The rows below give T cell receptor beta chains drawn from one sample of a study of CD8+CD57+ T cells in acquired aplastic anemia. From the reads, TCRdb called clonotypes with MiXCR, one entry per CDR3 protein. Among approximately 200,000 distinct CDR3 sequences listed, around 66% were seen once. Sequencing was carried out using sorted CD4+, CD8+, or CD8+CD57+ T cells (not recorded which) from PBMCs. These TCRs come from a human donor with severe aplastic anemia or a healthy control (not recorded which). Both conserved end residues are part of each CDR3. D genes are given only for firm matches. The listing skips clone size in some rows; elsewhere it reads once, few, many or a size class.

j_gene: TRBJ2-7; d_gene: -; v_gene: TRBV7-9; abundance: -; CDR3nt: TGTGCCAGCAGCTTAATCGGTCACAACGAGCAGTACTTC; CDR3aa: CASSLIGHNEQYF
j_gene: TRBJ1-5; d_gene: -; v_gene: TRBV15; abundance: -; CDR3nt: TGTGCCACCAGCAGGGCATATCAGCCCCAGCATTTT; CDR3aa: CATSRAYQPQHF
j_gene: TRBJ2-1; d_gene: -; v_gene: TRBV7-9; abundance: once; CDR3nt: TGTGCCAGCAGCGAGGACCCAAGGGAGCAGTTCTTC; CDR3aa: CASSEDPREQFF
j_gene: TRBJ1-2; d_gene: TRBD1; v_gene: TRBV5-8; abundance: many; CDR3nt: TGTGCCAGCAGTTGGGACAGGGGAGCCACCTTC; CDR3aa: CASSWDRGATF
j_gene: TRBJ1-1; d_gene: TRBD1; v_gene: TRBV2; abundance: once; CDR3nt: TGTGCCAGCAGGGGACAGGGTGGCACTGAAGCTTTCTTT; CDR3aa: CASRGQGGTEAFF
j_gene: TRBJ2-7; d_gene: -; v_gene: TRBV7-2; abundance: few; CDR3nt: TGTGCCAGCAGCTTGATTTCCTACGAGCAGTACTTC; CDR3aa: CASSLISYEQYF
j_gene: TRBJ1-2; d_gene: -; v_gene: TRBV29-1; abundance: many; CDR3nt: TGCAGCGTCGGCGACAGAAATATTCAACTAAGCTATGGCTACACCTTC; CDR3aa: CSVGDRNIQLSYGYTF
j_gene: TRBJ1-3; d_gene: TRBD1; v_gene: TRBV19; abundance: -; CDR3nt: TGTGCCAGTAGTTGGGACAGCCCTGGAAACACCATATATTTT; CDR3aa: CASSWDSPGNTIYF
j_gene: TRBJ1-5; d_gene: -; v_gene: TRBV6-1; abundance: -; CDR3nt: TGTGCCAGCAACGGGGGTACCTCCCACGAGCATTTT; CDR3aa: CASNGGTSHEHF
j_gene: TRBJ2-7; d_gene: -; v_gene: TRBV6-6; abundance: -; CDR3nt: TGTGCCAGCAGTCAACCAGTCCACGAGCAGTACTTC; CDR3aa: CASSQPVHEQYF
j_gene: TRBJ1-6; d_gene: -; v_gene: TRBV6-6; abundance: -; CDR3nt: TGTGCCAACGGGCCCAGTACCTATAATTCACCCCTCCACTTT; CDR3aa: CANGPSTYNSPLHF
j_gene: TRBJ2-7; d_gene: TRBD2; v_gene: TRBV7-2; abundance: -; CDR3nt: TGTGCCAGCAGCCGGACTAGCGGGGGCTACGAGCAGTACTTC; CDR3aa: CASSRTSGGYEQYF
j_gene: TRBJ2-1; d_gene: -; v_gene: TRBV20-1; abundance: -; CDR3nt: TGCAGTGCGGTGCGGTATGAGCAGTTCTTC; CDR3aa: CSAVRYEQFF
j_gene: TRBJ2-7; d_gene: TRBD2; v_gene: TRBV20-1; abundance: -; CDR3nt: TGCAGTGCCCCGGGACTACGCTCCTTCGAGCAGTACTTC; CDR3aa: CSAPGLRSFEQYF
j_gene: TRBJ2-7; d_gene: TRBD2; v_gene: TRBV7-2; abundance: -; CDR3nt: TGTGCCAGCAGCTTAGGACTAGCCCGAGCCTACGAGCAGTACTTC; CDR3aa: CASSLGLARAYEQYF
j_gene: TRBJ1-2; d_gene: -; v_gene: TRBV2; abundance: -; CDR3nt: TGTGCCAGCAGTATCGGGCCGCAGCGGGGCTACACCTTC; CDR3aa: CASSIGPQRGYTF
j_gene: TRBJ1-1; d_gene: -; v_gene: TRBV10-3; abundance: -; CDR3nt: TGTGCCATCTCCCAGGGAGGTACAAGGCGGACTGAAGCTTTCTTT; CDR3aa: CAISQGGTRRTEAFF
j_gene: TRBJ1-2; d_gene: -; v_gene: TRBV24-1; abundance: few; CDR3nt: TGTGCCACCAGTGATTTGACGGGTCTTGGCTACACCTTC; CDR3aa: CATSDLTGLGYTF
j_gene: TRBJ1-5; d_gene: -; v_gene: TRBV10-3; abundance: many; CDR3nt: TGTGCCATCAGTGACGGGGCAGGGTATCAGCCCCAGCATTTT; CDR3aa: CAISDGAGYQPQHF
j_gene: TRBJ1-2; d_gene: -; v_gene: TRBV7-9; abundance: -; CDR3nt: TGTGCCAGCAGCTTAGTTCCGGGGCCTGGCTACACCTTC; CDR3aa: CASSLVPGPGYTF
j_gene: TRBJ2-2; d_gene: -; v_gene: TRBV10-2; abundance: -; CDR3nt: TGCGCCAGCAGTGATATGCCCGGTGACAACACCGGGGAGCTGTTTTTT; CDR3aa: CASSDMPGDNTGELFF
j_gene: TRBJ2-5; d_gene: TRBD2; v_gene: TRBV7-9; abundance: -; CDR3nt: TGTGCCAGCAGCCAAGGACTAGGTCAAGAGACCCAGTACTTC; CDR3aa: CASSQGLGQETQYF
j_gene: TRBJ2-7; d_gene: TRBD2; v_gene: TRBV9; abundance: -; CDR3nt: TGTGCCAGCAGCGTAGATCTAGCGGCCCCCTACGAGCAGTACTTC; CDR3aa: CASSVDLAAPYEQYF
j_gene: TRBJ2-1; d_gene: -; v_gene: TRBV9; abundance: -; CDR3nt: TGTGCCAGCAGCCCAGACGGGGGATCCTACAATGAGCAGTTCTTC; CDR3aa: CASSPDGGSYNEQFF
j_gene: TRBJ1-3; d_gene: -; v_gene: TRBV15; abundance: -; CDR3nt: TGTGCCACCAGCACACTTACGGGGAACACCATATATTTT; CDR3aa: CATSTLTGNTIYF
j_gene: TRBJ2-7; d_gene: TRBD1; v_gene: TRBV5-1; abundance: -; CDR3nt: TGCGCCAGCAGCTCAACAGGACAGGGTCGCCACGAGCAGTACTTC; CDR3aa: CASSSTGQGRHEQYF
j_gene: TRBJ2-7; d_gene: -; v_gene: TRBV7-9; abundance: few; CDR3nt: TGTGCCAGCAGCTTAACGGGCTACGAGCAGTACTTC; CDR3aa: CASSLTGYEQYF
j_gene: TRBJ1-6; d_gene: TRBD1; v_gene: TRBV5-1; abundance: once; CDR3nt: TGCGCCAGCAGCTTGGGGACAGGGGAATATTCACCCCTCCACTTT; CDR3aa: CASSLGTGEYSPLHF
j_gene: TRBJ1-2; d_gene: -; v_gene: TRBV20-1; abundance: -; CDR3nt: TGCAGTGCTAGTTACGGCGTATCGGGCTACACCTTC; CDR3aa: CSASYGVSGYTF
j_gene: TRBJ1-4; d_gene: -; v_gene: TRBV5-4; abundance: -; CDR3nt: TGTGCCAGCAGCTGGGACGTTAACGAAAAACTGTTTTTT; CDR3aa: CASSWDVNEKLFF
j_gene: TRBJ1-2; d_gene: -; v_gene: TRBV5-1; abundance: -; CDR3nt: TGTGCCAGCAGCGGAAACGGTCTGAAAGCTAACTATGGCTACACCTTC; CDR3aa: CASSGNGLKANYGYTF
j_gene: TRBJ2-6; d_gene: -; v_gene: TRBV7-6; abundance: -; CDR3nt: TGTGCCAGCAGCCCGAGGGCCAACGTCCTGACTTTC; CDR3aa: CASSPRANVLTF
j_gene: TRBJ1-2; d_gene: TRBD1; v_gene: TRBV5-6; abundance: many; CDR3nt: TGTGCCAGCAGCCCGACCGGGACAGGGGACTATGGCTACACCTTC; CDR3aa: CASSPTGTGDYGYTF
j_gene: TRBJ1-1; d_gene: -; v_gene: TRBV20-1; abundance: once; CDR3nt: TGCAGTGCCCGGTCTGGGGCACAGAATACTGAAGCTTTCTTT; CDR3aa: CSARSGAQNTEAFF
j_gene: TRBJ1-2; d_gene: -; v_gene: TRBV12-3/TRBV12-4; abundance: many; CDR3nt: TGTGCCAGCAGCAAACAAACAGGGAACTATGGCTACACCTTC; CDR3aa: CASSKQTGNYGYTF
j_gene: TRBJ2-7; d_gene: -; v_gene: TRBV9; abundance: -; CDR3nt: TGTGCCAGCAGCGTAACGTCTAGCTGGGGCTCCGAGCAGTACTTC; CDR3aa: CASSVTSSWGSEQYF
j_gene: TRBJ1-5; d_gene: -; v_gene: TRBV7-2; abundance: -; CDR3nt: TGTGCCAGCAGCTGGAGGGGGAATCAGCCCCAGCATTTT; CDR3aa: CASSWRGNQPQHF
j_gene: TRBJ2-1; d_gene: TRBD2; v_gene: TRBV15; abundance: -; CDR3nt: TGTGCCACCAGCAGGTCAACTAGCGGGGGGACAACAACAGAGCAGTTCTTC; CDR3aa: CATSRSTSGGTTTEQFF
j_gene: TRBJ2-7; d_gene: -; v_gene: TRBV29-1; abundance: -; CDR3nt: TGCAGCGTTACTTACTACGAGCAGTACTTC; CDR3aa: CSVTYYEQYF
j_gene: TRBJ2-1; d_gene: TRBD2; v_gene: TRBV6-4; abundance: -; CDR3nt: TGTGCCAGCAGTGAAGCGGGGGGCACAGATACGCAGTTCTTC; CDR3aa: CASSEAGGTDTQFF
j_gene: TRBJ1-5; d_gene: -; v_gene: TRBV24-1; abundance: few; CDR3nt: TGTGCCACCAGTTCTCCGGCAGCACCATATAGCAATCAGCCCCAGCATTTT; CDR3aa: CATSSPAAPYSNQPQHF
j_gene: TRBJ2-7; d_gene: TRBD1; v_gene: TRBV6-1; abundance: -; CDR3nt: TGTGCCAGCAGTGGAATCCGGGGGGACAGGGGGCATGAGCAGTACTTC; CDR3aa: CASSGIRGDRGHEQYF
j_gene: TRBJ2-3; d_gene: -; v_gene: TRBV7-3; abundance: -; CDR3nt: TGTGCCAGCAGTATAGCGGAATACAATGAGCAGTATTTT; CDR3aa: CASSIAEYNEQYF
j_gene: TRBJ2-2; d_gene: -; v_gene: TRBV7-9; abundance: -; CDR3nt: TGTGCCAGCAGCTCCCTTGGCTCGAACACCGGGGAGCTGTTTTTT; CDR3aa: CASSSLGSNTGELFF
j_gene: TRBJ1-6; d_gene: TRBD1; v_gene: TRBV20-1; abundance: few; CDR3nt: TGCAGTGCTAGGACCGGGACAGATAATTCACCTCTCCACTTT; CDR3aa: CSARTGTDNSPLHF
j_gene: TRBJ2-1; d_gene: TRBD2; v_gene: TRBV7-9; abundance: -; CDR3nt: TGTGCCAGCAGCGCCCGGACTAGCGGGAGGGAGCAGTTCTTC; CDR3aa: CASSARTSGREQFF
j_gene: TRBJ1-1; d_gene: -; v_gene: TRBV5-4; abundance: -; CDR3nt: TGTGCCTGCATGGACACGAAAGTAAAGAACACTGAAGCTTTCTTT; CDR3aa: CACMDTKVKNTEAFF
j_gene: TRBJ2-2; d_gene: -; v_gene: TRBV20-1; abundance: once; CDR3nt: TGCAGTGCTAGAGCGGAAGGAGGGGGCCTCAGGTCCGGGGAGCTGTTTTTT; CDR3aa: CSARAEGGGLRSGELFF
j_gene: TRBJ1-2; d_gene: TRBD1; v_gene: TRBV7-6; abundance: many; CDR3nt: TGTGCCAGCAGCCCCGCAGGGGGGGGTTATGGCTACACCTTC; CDR3aa: CASSPAGGGYGYTF
j_gene: TRBJ2-7; d_gene: -; v_gene: TRBV11-3; abundance: -; CDR3nt: TGTGCCAGCAGCATATCGTCCGGGGCCCACGAGCAGTACTTC; CDR3aa: CASSISSGAHEQYF
j_gene: TRBJ1-2; d_gene: -; v_gene: TRBV28; abundance: -; CDR3nt: TGTGCCAGCAGAAAGGGACGTAGGTTAGAATATGGCTACACCTTC; CDR3aa: CASRKGRRLEYGYTF
j_gene: TRBJ1-1; d_gene: -; v_gene: TRBV7-9; abundance: few; CDR3nt: TGTGCCAGCAGCTCACAGGGACAATCCCGGTCAATCTTT; CDR3aa: CASSSQGQSRSIF
j_gene: TRBJ1-1; d_gene: -; v_gene: TRBV29-1; abundance: -; CDR3nt: TGCAGCGTTGAAGTCGGGGCGAGGACTGAAGCTTTCTTT; CDR3aa: CSVEVGARTEAFF
j_gene: TRBJ2-3; d_gene: -; v_gene: TRBV7-9; abundance: once; CDR3nt: TGTGCCAGCAGCTTAGGCTGGTTCTCTAGCACAGATACGCAGTATTTT; CDR3aa: CASSLGWFSSTDTQYF
j_gene: TRBJ2-7; d_gene: -; v_gene: TRBV6-5; abundance: -; CDR3nt: TGTGCCAGCAGTTACTTTTCGGGAGAGCAGTACTTC; CDR3aa: CASSYFSGEQYF